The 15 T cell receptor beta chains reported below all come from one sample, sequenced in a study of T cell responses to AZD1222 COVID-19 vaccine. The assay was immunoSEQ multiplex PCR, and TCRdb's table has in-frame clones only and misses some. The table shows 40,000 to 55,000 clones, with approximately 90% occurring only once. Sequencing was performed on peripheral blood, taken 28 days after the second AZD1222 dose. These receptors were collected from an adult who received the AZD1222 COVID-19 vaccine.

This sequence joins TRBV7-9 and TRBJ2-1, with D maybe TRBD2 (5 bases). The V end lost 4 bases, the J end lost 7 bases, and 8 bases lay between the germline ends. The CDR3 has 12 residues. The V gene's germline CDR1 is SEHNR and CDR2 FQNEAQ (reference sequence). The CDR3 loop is CASSSGRNEQFF. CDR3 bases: TGTGCCAGCAGCTCGGGAAGGAATGAGCAGTTCTTC. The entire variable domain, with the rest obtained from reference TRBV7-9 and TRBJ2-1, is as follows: DTGVSQNPRHKITKRGQNVTFRCDPISEHNRLYWYRQTLGQGPEFLTYFQNEAQLEKSRLLSDRFSAERPKGSFSTLEIQRTEQGDSAMYLCASSSGRNEQFFGPGTRLTVL.

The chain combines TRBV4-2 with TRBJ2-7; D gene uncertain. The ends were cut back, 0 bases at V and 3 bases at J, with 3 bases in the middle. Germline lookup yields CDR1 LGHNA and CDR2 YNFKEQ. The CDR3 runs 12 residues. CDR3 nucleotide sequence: TGTGCCAGCAGCCAAGACCGCTACGAGCAGTACTTC. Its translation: CASSQDRYEQYF.

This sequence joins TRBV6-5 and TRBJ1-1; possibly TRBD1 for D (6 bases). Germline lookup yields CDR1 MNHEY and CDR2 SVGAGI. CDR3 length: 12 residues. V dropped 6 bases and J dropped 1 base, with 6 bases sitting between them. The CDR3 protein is CASRQGNTEAFF. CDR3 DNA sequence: TGTGCCAGCAGACAGGGGAACACTGAAGCTTTCTTT.

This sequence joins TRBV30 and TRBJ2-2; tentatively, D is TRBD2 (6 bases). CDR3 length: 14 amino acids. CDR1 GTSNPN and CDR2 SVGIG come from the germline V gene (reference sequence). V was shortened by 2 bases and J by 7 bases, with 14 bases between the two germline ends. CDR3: CAWSSGTPIGELFF. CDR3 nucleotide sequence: TGTGCCTGGAGTTCCGGGACTCCTATCGGGGAGCTGTTTTTT.

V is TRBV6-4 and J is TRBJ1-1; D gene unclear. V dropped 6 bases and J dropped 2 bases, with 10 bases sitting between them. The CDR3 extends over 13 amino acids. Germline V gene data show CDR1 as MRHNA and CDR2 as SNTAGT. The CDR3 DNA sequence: TGTGCCAGCAGCGAGGACCGAAACACTGAAGCTTTCTTT. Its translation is CASSEDRNTEAFF.

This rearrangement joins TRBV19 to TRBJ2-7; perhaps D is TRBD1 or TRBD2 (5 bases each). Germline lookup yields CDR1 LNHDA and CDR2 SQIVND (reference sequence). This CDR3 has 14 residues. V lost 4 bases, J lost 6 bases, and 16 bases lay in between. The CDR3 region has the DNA TGTGCCAGTAGTAAGAGGGGACGGGACCCCGAGCAGTACTTC. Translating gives CASSKRGRDPEQYF.

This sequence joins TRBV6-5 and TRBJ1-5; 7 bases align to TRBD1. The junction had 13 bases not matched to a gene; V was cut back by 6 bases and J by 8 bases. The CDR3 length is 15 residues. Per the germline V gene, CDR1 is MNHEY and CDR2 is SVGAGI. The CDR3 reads CASRPTGPLGKPQHF. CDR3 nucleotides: TGTGCCAGCAGACCGACAGGGCCCTTGGGGAAGCCCCAGCATTTT.

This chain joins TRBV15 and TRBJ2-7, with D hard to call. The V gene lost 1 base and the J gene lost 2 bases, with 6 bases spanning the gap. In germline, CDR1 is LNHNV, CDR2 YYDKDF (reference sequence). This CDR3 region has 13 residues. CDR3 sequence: CATSRGNPYEQYF. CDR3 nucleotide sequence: TGTGCCACCAGCAGAGGGAATCCCTACGAGCAGTACTTC. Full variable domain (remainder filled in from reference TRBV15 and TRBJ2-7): DAMVIQNPRYQVTQFGKPVTLSCSQTLNHNVMYWYQQKSSQAPKLLFHYYDKDFNNEADTPDNFQSRRPNTSFCFLDIRSPGLGDTAMYLCATSRGNPYEQYFGPGTRLTVT.

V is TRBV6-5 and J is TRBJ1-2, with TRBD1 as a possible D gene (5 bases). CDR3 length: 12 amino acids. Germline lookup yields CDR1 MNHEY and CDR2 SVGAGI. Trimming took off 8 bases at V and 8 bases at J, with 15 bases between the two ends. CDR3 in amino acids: CASVGEGFGYTF. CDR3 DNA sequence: TGTGCCAGCGTCGGTGAGGGGTTCGGCTACACCTTC.

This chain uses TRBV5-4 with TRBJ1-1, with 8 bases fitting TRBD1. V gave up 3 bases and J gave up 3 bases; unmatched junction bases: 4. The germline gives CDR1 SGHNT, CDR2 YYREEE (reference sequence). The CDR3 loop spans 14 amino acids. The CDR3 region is CASSSQGAYTEAFF. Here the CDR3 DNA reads TGTGCCAGCAGCTCCCAGGGGGCCTACACTGAAGCTTTCTTT.

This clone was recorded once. Here the CDR3 DNA reads TGTGCCAGCAGCCAAAGGGGTATTCGCAATCAGCCCCAGCATTTT. Amino acids: CASSQRGIRNQPQHF. The rearrangement joins TRBV2 to TRBJ1-5; TRBD1 is a possible D gene (5 bases). The CDR3 extends over 15 amino acids. Looked up from germline, CDR1 is SNHLY and CDR2 is FYNNEI. Between the trimmed V and J ends, which lost 6 bases and 2 bases, there was a span of 14 bases.

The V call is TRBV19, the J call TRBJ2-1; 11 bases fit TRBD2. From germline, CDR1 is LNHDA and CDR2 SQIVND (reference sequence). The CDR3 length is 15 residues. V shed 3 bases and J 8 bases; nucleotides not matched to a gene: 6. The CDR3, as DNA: TGTGCCAGTAGTATCGTCGCTAGCGGGAGGTATGAGCAGTTCTTC. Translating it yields CASSIVASGRYEQFF.

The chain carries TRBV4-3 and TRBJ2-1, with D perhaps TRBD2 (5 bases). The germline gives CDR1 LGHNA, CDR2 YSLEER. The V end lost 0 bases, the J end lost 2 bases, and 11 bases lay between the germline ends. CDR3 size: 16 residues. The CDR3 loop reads CASSQDSGRAYNEQFF. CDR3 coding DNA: TGCGCCAGCAGCCAAGATTCGGGGAGAGCCTACAATGAGCAGTTCTTC.

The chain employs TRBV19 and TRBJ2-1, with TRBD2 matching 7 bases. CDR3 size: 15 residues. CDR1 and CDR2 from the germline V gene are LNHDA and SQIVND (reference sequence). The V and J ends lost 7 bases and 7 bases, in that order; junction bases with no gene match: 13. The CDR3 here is CASTHFGGGPNEQFF. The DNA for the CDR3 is TGTGCCAGTACTCATTTCGGGGGAGGGCCTAATGAGCAGTTCTTC.

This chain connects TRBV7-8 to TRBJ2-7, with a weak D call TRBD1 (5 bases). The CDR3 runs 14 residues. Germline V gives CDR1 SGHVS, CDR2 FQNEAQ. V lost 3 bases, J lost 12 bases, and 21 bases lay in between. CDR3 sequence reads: CASSLTLPLGAPYF. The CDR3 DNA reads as TGTGCCAGCAGCTTGACATTACCGTTAGGGGCGCCGTACTTC.